Given below is one T cell receptor beta chain in context. As yet, its antigen is unknown. Sequencing targeted TCR beta in blood CD8+ and CD4+ T cells. The TEMRA cells underwent FACS enrichment, while the CD8+ and CD4+ T cells underwent negative isolation. RNA amounts of about 0.45 to 1 ug underwent reverse transcription with random hexamers. By means of immunoSEQ multiplex PCR, TCR beta CDR3 spanning 54 Vbeta and 13 Jbeta underwent amplification. TCRdb re-called the immunoSEQ multiplex PCR reads through MiXCR, storing one row per CDR3 protein. The sample has 150,000 or so distinct CDR3 sequences; approximately 95% are singletons. The source of the sample is a study of CD8 T cells in Susac syndrome. Overall study results and limits: Repertoires of Susac syndrome CD4+ T cells lacked clonal expansion.

V gave up 7 bases and J gave up 4 bases; unmatched junction bases: 4. The CDR3 is 13 amino acids. Germline CDR1 is SQVTM and CDR2 is ANQGSEA. Sequenced input: CD4+ T cells from PBMCs. The origin of this receptor is a human donor with Susac syndrome. The chain has TRBV29-1 and TRBJ2-5; 12 bases line up with TRBD1. DNA of the CDR3: TGCAGCGCACGGGACAGGGGGCCAGAGACCCAGTACTTC. Its translation is CSARDRGPETQYF.